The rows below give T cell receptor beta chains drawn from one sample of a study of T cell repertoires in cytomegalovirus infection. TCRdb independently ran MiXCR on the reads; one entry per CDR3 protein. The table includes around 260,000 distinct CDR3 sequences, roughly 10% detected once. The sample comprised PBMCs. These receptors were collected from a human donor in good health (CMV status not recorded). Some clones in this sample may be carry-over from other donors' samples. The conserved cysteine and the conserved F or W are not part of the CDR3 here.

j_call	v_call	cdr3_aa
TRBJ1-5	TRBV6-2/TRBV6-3	ASSPGTGINGNQPQH
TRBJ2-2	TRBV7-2	ASAPAGGMVTGELF
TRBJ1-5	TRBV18	ASSLTGYGNQPQH
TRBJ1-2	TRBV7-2	ASSSDITLLYGYT
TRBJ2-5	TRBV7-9	ASSHGDRIQETQY
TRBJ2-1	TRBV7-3	ASGENDEQF
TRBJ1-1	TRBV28	ASRAPRTAF
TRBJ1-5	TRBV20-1	SARDRRRGTTNQPQH
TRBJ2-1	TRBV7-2	ASSPGLAGVNEQF
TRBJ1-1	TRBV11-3	ASSLAQTQAF
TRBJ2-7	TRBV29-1	SVERTDLPYEQY
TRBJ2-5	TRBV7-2	ASSFPQGETQY
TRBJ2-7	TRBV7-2	ASSTLAGTWEQY
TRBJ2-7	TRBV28	ASSSPSEQY
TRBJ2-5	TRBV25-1	ASSDIALQETQY
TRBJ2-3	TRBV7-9	ASSFKTDTQY
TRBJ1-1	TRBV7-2	ASSPDLWGPEAF
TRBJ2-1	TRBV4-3	ASSQRTRYNEQF
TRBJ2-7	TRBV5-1	ASSPQGGAYEQY
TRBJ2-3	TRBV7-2	ASSLVPFDGSGTDTQY
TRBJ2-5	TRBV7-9	ASSLALTVKETQY
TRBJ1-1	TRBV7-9	ASSSLGGITEAF
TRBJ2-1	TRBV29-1	SVDQDSYNEQF
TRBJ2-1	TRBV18	ASSPPQVRGSGNEQF